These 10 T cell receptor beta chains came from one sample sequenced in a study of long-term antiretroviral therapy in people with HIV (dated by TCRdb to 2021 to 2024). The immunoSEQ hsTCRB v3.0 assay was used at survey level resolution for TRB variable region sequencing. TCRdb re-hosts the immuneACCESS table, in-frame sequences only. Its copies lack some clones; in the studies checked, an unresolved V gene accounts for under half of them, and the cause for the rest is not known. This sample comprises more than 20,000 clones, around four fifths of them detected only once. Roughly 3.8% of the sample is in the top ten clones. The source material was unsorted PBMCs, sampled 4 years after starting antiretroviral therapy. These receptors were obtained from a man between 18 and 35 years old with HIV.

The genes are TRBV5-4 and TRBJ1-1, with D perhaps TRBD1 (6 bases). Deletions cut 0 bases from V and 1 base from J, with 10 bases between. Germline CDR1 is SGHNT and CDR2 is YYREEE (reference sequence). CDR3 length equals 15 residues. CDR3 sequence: CASSLAGRGNTEAFF. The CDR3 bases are TGTGCCAGCAGCTTGGCCGGCAGGGGGAACACTGAAGCTTTCTTT.

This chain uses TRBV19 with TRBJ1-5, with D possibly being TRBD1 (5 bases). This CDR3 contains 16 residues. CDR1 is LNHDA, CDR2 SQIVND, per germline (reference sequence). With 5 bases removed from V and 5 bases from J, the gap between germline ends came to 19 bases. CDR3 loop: CASSGGTKREYQPQHF. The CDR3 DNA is TGTGCCAGTAGTGGGGGGACCAAAAGGGAATATCAGCCCCAGCATTTT.

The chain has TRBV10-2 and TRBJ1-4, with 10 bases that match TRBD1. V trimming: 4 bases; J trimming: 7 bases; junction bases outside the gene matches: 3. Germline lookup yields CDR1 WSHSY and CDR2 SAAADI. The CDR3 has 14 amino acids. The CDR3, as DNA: TGCGCCAGCAGTGGGGACAGGGGTGGTGAAAAACTGTTTTTT. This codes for CASSGDRGGEKLFF.

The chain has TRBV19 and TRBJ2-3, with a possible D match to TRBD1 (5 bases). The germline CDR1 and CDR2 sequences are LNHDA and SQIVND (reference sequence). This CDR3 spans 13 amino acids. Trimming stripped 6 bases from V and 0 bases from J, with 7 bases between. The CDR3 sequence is CASSRQSTDTQYF. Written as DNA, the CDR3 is TGTGCCAGTAGCCGACAGAGCACAGATACGCAGTATTTT.

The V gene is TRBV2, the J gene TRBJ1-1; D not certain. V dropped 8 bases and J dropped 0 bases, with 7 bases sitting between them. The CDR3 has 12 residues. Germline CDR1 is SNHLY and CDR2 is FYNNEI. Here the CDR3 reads CASGAMNTEAFF. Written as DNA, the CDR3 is TGTGCCAGCGGAGCCATGAACACTGAAGCTTTCTTT.

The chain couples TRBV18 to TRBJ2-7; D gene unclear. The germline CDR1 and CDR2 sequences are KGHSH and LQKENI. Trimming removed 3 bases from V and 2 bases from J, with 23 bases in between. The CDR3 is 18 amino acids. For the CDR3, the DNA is TGTGCCAGCTCACCTTTGCAGGCACCTCCACTTTTTACCTACGAGCAGTACGTC. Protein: CASSPLQAPPLFTYEQYV.

CDR3 region: CASSPSTEKLFF. Here the CDR3 DNA reads TGTGCCAGCAGCCCTAGCACAGAAAAACTGTTTTTT. The chain has TRBV7-3 and TRBJ1-4; D gene unclear. The CDR3 is 12 residues long. Germline V gene sequence: CDR1 SGHTA, CDR2 FQGTGA. Deletions cut 5 bases from V and 8 bases from J, with 9 bases between.

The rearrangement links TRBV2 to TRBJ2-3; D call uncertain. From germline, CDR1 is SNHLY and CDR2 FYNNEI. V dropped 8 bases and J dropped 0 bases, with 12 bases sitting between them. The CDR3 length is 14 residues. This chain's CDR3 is CASGVYLSTDTQYF. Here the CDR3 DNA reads TGTGCCAGCGGGGTATACCTTAGCACAGATACGCAGTATTTT.

The CDR3 loop is CASSPSGDRSLKLFF. CDR3 bases: TGTGCCAGCTCCCCTTCAGGGGATAGGAGCTTGAAACTGTTTTTT. This chain links TRBV18 with TRBJ1-4; D may be TRBD1 (6 bases). Trimming took off 6 bases at V and 11 bases at J, with 22 bases between the two ends. Germline V lookup: CDR1 KGHSH, CDR2 LQKENI. The CDR3 contains 15 residues.

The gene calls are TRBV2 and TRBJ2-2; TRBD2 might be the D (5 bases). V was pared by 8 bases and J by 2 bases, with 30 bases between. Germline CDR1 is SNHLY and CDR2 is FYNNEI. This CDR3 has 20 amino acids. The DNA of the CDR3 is TGTGCCAGCTCTTTGCGTAAATCGGGGAAGTTAATGTCTAACACCGGGGAGCTGTTTTTT. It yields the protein CASSLRKSGKLMSNTGELFF.